Listed below are T cell receptor beta chains from one sample, sequenced in a study of cytomegalovirus exposure and HLA in healthy donors. This table comes from immunoSEQ multiplex PCR, and its TCRdb copy is limited to in-frame clones, with some not included. There are about 170,000 clones in the sample; roughly three quarters occur only once, and approximately 7.1% lies in the top ten. Material: PBMCs. Every receptor here comes from a man aged 40-49 years in good health and CMV-seropositive. CDR3s include the opening cysteine and the closing phenylalanine or tryptophan. The order of the fields is clone size, D gene, V gene, J gene, CDR3 protein, CDR3 DNA. A D gene is named only where the DNA matches it firmly. Some rows have no size entry. The others give once, few or many, or a class for an expanded clone.

>.|.|TRBV9|TRBJ1-5
CASSPEEGMGQPQHF
TGTGCCAGCAGCCCCGAGGAGGGAATGGGTCAGCCCCAGCATTTT
>.|.|TRBV6-6|TRBJ1-2
CASSYSGSNYGYTF
TGTGCCAGCAGTTACTCCGGGTCCAACTATGGCTACACCTTC
>.|TRBD1|TRBV10-3|TRBJ2-5
CAITTGAKETQYF
TGTGCCATCACGACAGGGGCTAAAGAGACCCAGTACTTC
>few|TRBD1|TRBV5-1|TRBJ1-6
CASSLTGAGGNSPLHF
TGCGCCAGCAGCTTGACAGGGGCTGGCGGGAATTCACCCCTCCACTTT
>.|TRBD1|TRBV9|TRBJ1-3
CASSPKTGITPRNTIYF
TGTGCCAGCAGCCCAAAGACAGGGATTACCCCCCGAAACACCATATATTTT
>.|.|TRBV7-6|TRBJ2-7
CASSSTTGLTYEQYF
TGTGCCAGCAGCTCGACGACAGGACTTACCTACGAGCAGTACTTC
>.|.|TRBV6-5|TRBJ2-3
CASSPPTGNADTQYF
TGTGCCAGCAGTCCACCTACAGGGAACGCAGATACGCAGTATTTT
>.|TRBD1|TRBV2|TRBJ2-2
CASSSRDRGFGELFF
TGTGCCAGCAGTTCCCGGGACAGGGGTTTCGGGGAGCTGTTTTTT
>few|.|TRBV16|TRBJ2-5
CASSQSGETQYF
TGTGCCAGCAGCCAATCGGGCGAGACCCAGTACTTC
>.|TRBD1|TRBV5-8|TRBJ1-3
CASSVQGAGNTIYF
TGTGCCAGCAGCGTACAGGGGGCCGGAAACACCATATATTTT
>.|TRBD1|TRBV27|TRBJ1-1
CASSGGTGGSEAFF
TGTGCCAGCAGTGGCGGGACAGGGGGCTCTGAAGCTTTCTTT
>.|TRBD2|TRBV5-1|TRBJ2-1
CASSPGTINEQFF
TGCGCCAGCAGCCCCGGGACTATCAATGAGCAGTTCTTC
>.|TRBD2|TRBV5-1|TRBJ2-1
CASSLKGGGGPNEQFF
TGCGCCAGCAGCTTGAAGGGCGGGGGGGGCCCCAATGAGCAGTTCTTC
>.|TRBD1|TRBV5-1|TRBJ2-5
CASSSTGTGGVETQYF
TGCGCCAGCAGCTCAACTGGGACAGGGGGCGTCGAGACCCAGTACTTC
>.|.|TRBV18|TRBJ1-2
CASSLQGLSYGYTF
TGTGCCAGCTCTCTCCAGGGATTGAGCTATGGCTACACCTTC
>once|.|TRBV30|TRBJ2-1
CAWQGSYNEQFF
TGTGCCTGGCAGGGAAGCTACAATGAGCAGTTCTTC
>.|.|TRBV25-1|TRBJ1-6
CASSVAGHSPLHF
TGTGCCAGCAGTGTGGCAGGGCATTCACCCCTCCACTTT
>.|TRBD1|TRBV30|TRBJ1-5
CAWSGQAISNQPQHF
TGTGCCTGGAGCGGACAGGCTATTAGCAATCAGCCCCAGCATTTT
>.|.|TRBV10-3|TRBJ1-2
CAISGAQGYGYTF
TGTGCCATCAGTGGGGCCCAGGGGTATGGCTACACCTTC
>.|.|TRBV9|TRBJ2-5
CASSAGIQETQYF
TGTGCCAGCAGCGCAGGGATTCAAGAGACCCAGTACTTC
>.|TRBD1|TRBV19|TRBJ2-7
CASSRDRGSEQYF
TGTGCCAGTAGCCGGGACAGGGGCTCCGAGCAGTACTTC
>.|TRBD2|TRBV4-3|TRBJ2-5
CASSTGLKETQYF
TGCGCCAGCAGCACGGGACTAAAAGAGACCCAGTACTTC
>few|TRBD1|TRBV5-8|TRBJ2-7
CASSSTDRASYEQYF
TGTGCCAGCAGCTCGACGGACAGGGCATCCTACGAGCAGTACTTC